Listed here are 19 T cell receptor beta chains from one sample, sequenced in a study of cytomegalovirus exposure and HLA in healthy donors (dated by TCRdb to about 2017). The library was made by the immunoSEQ multiplex PCR assay. For the multiplex PCR, a mixture combining 60 forward primers for TCR Vbeta segments and 13 reverse primers for TCR Jbeta segments was used. In TCRdb, the immuneACCESS table is reduced to in-frame sequences with V and J assigned. These tables do not hold every clone; where another copy was compared, an unresolved V gene accounts for under half, and the others remain unexplained. For this sample the table gives roughly 180,000 clones, of which 70% to 85% were detected only once. The top ten clonotypes cover less than 1.5% of the sample. The sample was PBMCs. The receptors shown here come from a woman in her twenties or thirties in good health and CMV-seropositive.

This clone was seen a handful of times. The J gene is TRBJ2-1, the V gene TRBV28; D possibly corresponds to TRBD1 (6 bases). From germline, CDR1 is MDHEN and CDR2 SYDVKM. The CDR3 contains 14 residues. V was cut by 1 base and J by 10 bases, with 14 bases left in between. CDR3 region: CASSLYKQGREQFF. DNA of the CDR3: TGTGCCAGCAGTTTATATAAACAGGGTAGGGAGCAGTTCTTC.

This clone turned up a few times. V usage is TRBV27 and J usage is TRBJ2-3; possibly TRBD2 for D (5 bases). The V and J ends lost 3 bases and 5 bases respectively, with 6 bases between them. The CDR3 contains 12 residues. Germline V gene lookup returns CDR1 MNHEY and CDR2 SMNVEV (reference sequence). In nucleotides, the CDR3 is TGTGCCAGCAGTTTGGGAGAAGATACGCAGTATTTT. This encodes CASSLGEDTQYF.

The chain combines TRBV4-1 with TRBJ2-3; tentatively, D is TRBD1 (6 bases). The CDR3 covers 16 residues. V was cut by 4 bases and J by 3 bases, with 17 bases left in between. The germline gives CDR1 MGHRA, CDR2 YSYEKL. The CDR3 bases are TGCGCCAGCAGCCCCAGGGGATCGGAGTCGACAGATACGCAGTATTTT. Encoded protein: CASSPRGSESTDTQYF.

The V call is TRBV11-3, the J call TRBJ2-5; 11 nucleotides line up with TRBD1. V trimming: 5 bases; J trimming: 5 bases; junction bases outside the gene matches: 7. Germline V lookup: CDR1 SGHNT, CDR2 YENEEA. This CDR3 comprises 15 residues. The CDR3 loop is CASSLRTGGWETQYF. DNA for the CDR3: TGTGCCAGCAGCCTCCGGACAGGGGGCTGGGAGACCCAGTACTTC.

The chain is built from TRBV4-2 and TRBJ1-4; D ambiguous. CDR1 is LGHNA, CDR2 YNFKEQ, per germline. V shed 0 bases and J shed 1 base, with 9 bases lying between them. There are 16 residues in the CDR3. The chain's CDR3 is CASSQDRFGTNEKLFF. CDR3 DNA: TGTGCCAGCAGCCAAGATCGGTTTGGAACTAATGAAAAACTGTTTTTT.

The chain has TRBV11-2 and TRBJ1-2; 8 bases map to TRBD1. Trimming removed 4 bases from V and 0 bases from J; junction bases left unmatched: 4. Germline V lookup: CDR1 SGHAT, CDR2 FQNNGV. The CDR3 runs to 15 residues. The CDR3 DNA reads as TGTGCCAGCAGCTCCCAGGGGGCCCCTAACTATGGCTACACCTTC. The encoded protein is CASSSQGAPNYGYTF.

The gene calls are TRBV5-1 and TRBJ2-3; 13 bases are a match to TRBD2. Germline V gene sequence: CDR1 SGHRS, CDR2 YFSETQ. J was trimmed by 2 bases and V by 7 bases; bases with no gene match: 10. This CDR3 spans 17 amino acids. This CDR3 reads CASGRGLAGEYTDTQYF. The CDR3 region has the DNA TGCGCCAGCGGACGCGGACTAGCGGGAGAGTACACAGATACGCAGTATTTT. Drawing the rest from reference TRBV5-1 and TRBJ2-3, the complete variable domain is KAGVTQTPRYLIKTRGQQVTLSCSPISGHRSVSWYQQTPGQGLQFLFEYFSETQRNKGNFPGRFSGRQFSNSRSEMNVSTLELGDSALYLCASGRGLAGEYTDTQYFGPGTRLTVL.

This chain links TRBV10-3 with TRBJ2-3; 7 bases map to TRBD1. V shed 6 bases, J shed 4 bases, and the junction held 7 bases outside the gene matches. The V gene's germline CDR1 is ENHRY and CDR2 SYGVKD. This CDR3 region has 14 residues. As DNA, the CDR3 is TGTGCCATCAGGCGGACAGGAGGCGCAGATACGCAGTATTTT. This codes for CAIRRTGGADTQYF.

V is TRBV5-1 and J is TRBJ2-5, with TRBD2 matching 7 bases. J lost 4 bases, V lost 2 bases, and 5 bases had no gene match. There are 14 residues in the CDR3. CDR1 SGHRS and CDR2 YFSETQ come from the germline V gene. CDR3 region: CASSFGGGPETQYF. CDR3 in DNA: TGCGCCAGCAGCTTTGGGGGAGGGCCAGAGACCCAGTACTTC.

This clone was observed a handful of times. The chain employs TRBV6-5 and TRBJ1-2; D is perhaps TRBD1 (6 bases). The CDR3 sequence is 15 residues long. Germline V CDR1 and CDR2: MNHEY, SVGAGI. Trimming stripped 7 bases from V and 7 bases from J, with 22 bases between. CDR3 in DNA: TGTGCCAGCACTATTTACCTAGGGGGTATAGGTGGCTACACCTTC. Its translation: CASTIYLGGIGGYTF.

Only one count was recorded for this clone. The gene calls are TRBV7-8 and TRBJ2-5, with 11 bases that match TRBD2. Losses at the gene ends were 5 bases for V and 2 bases for J; bases not matched to a gene: 7. Germline CDR1 SGHVS, CDR2 FQNEAQ. The CDR3 spans 16 residues. CDR3 DNA: TGTGCCAGCAGCGCAGCCGGGACTAGCGGTCAAGAGACCCAGTACTTC. Amino acid sequence: CASSAAGTSGQETQYF.

For this clone: This sample also contains other DNA sequences that code for the same CDR3. The chain recombines TRBV11-2 with TRBJ2-7; 11 bases are a match to TRBD2. J lost 3 bases, V lost 4 bases, and 2 bases had no gene match. CDR1 and CDR2 (germline): SGHAT, FQNNGV. CDR3 length equals 14 residues. CDR3: CASSSLAGGYEQYF. Here the CDR3 DNA reads TGTGCCAGCAGCTCGCTAGCGGGGGGCTACGAGCAGTACTTC.

This clone was detected only once. The genes are TRBV19 and TRBJ1-3; D not certain. Trimming removed 6 bases at V and 9 bases at J, with 12 bases between. Germline-derived CDR1 and CDR2 are LNHDA and SQIVND (reference sequence). CDR3 length: 12 amino acids. CDR3 loop: CASSSEVGTIYF. DNA for the CDR3: TGTGCCAGTAGCTCCGAGGTGGGCACCATATATTTT.

The chain links TRBV27 to TRBJ2-1, with 14 bases lining up with TRBD2. Germline V CDR1 and CDR2: MNHEY, SMNVEV (reference sequence). With V trimmed by 6 bases and J by 6 bases, 7 bases remained unmatched. The CDR3 totals 16 residues. The CDR3 nucleotides read TGTGCCAGCAGAACAAGACTAGCGGGAGGGGTCAATGAGCAGTTCTTC. Translation: CASRTRLAGGVNEQFF.

The chain couples TRBV7-6 to TRBJ2-1; D possibly corresponds to TRBD2 (5 bases). V lost 1 base and J 8 bases, leaving 21 bases between the germline ends. CDR3 length: 17 amino acids. The V gene's germline CDR1 is SGHVS and CDR2 FNYEAQ. CDR3 sequence: CASSLGFTIPGRDEQFF. Written as DNA, the CDR3 is TGTGCCAGCAGCTTAGGATTTACCATCCCGGGAAGGGATGAGCAGTTCTTC.

The V gene is TRBV29-1, the J gene TRBJ2-1; TRBD2 aligns across 11 bases. This CDR3 contains 14 residues. Germline CDR1 reads SQVTM; CDR2 reads ANQGSEA. CDR3 protein: CSHSIAGGYNEQFF. CDR3 coding DNA: TGCAGTCACTCTATAGCGGGAGGGTACAATGAGCAGTTCTTC.

The chain joins TRBV29-1 to TRBJ2-1, with 10 positions matching TRBD2. CDR1 and CDR2 (germline): SQVTM, ANQGSEA. The CDR3 sequence is 15 residues long. Trimming cost V 2 bases and J 15 bases; bases outside gene matches: 16. DNA of the CDR3: TGCAGCGTTGAACGTGTGAGACTAGCGGGTCACGAACGGTTCTTC. The encoded protein is CSVERVRLAGHERFF.

The CDR3 sequence is CASTSGTGSGNTIYF. CDR3 bases: TGTGCCAGCACTTCCGGGACAGGGTCTGGAAACACCATATATTTT. J is TRBJ1-3 and V is TRBV2; TRBD1 agrees at 9 bases. This CDR3 comprises 15 residues. Germline V lookup: CDR1 SNHLY, CDR2 FYNNEI. V lost 7 bases, J lost 1 base, and 5 bases stayed unmatched.

The chain uses TRBV30 and TRBJ1-2, with TRBD1 matching 7 bases. Germline CDR1 reads GTSNPN; CDR2 reads SVGIG (reference sequence). V shed 5 bases, J shed 8 bases, and the junction held 11 bases outside the gene matches. The CDR3 contains 13 residues. The CDR3 coding sequence is TGTGCCTGGGTTCCTGGGCCAGGGGGGGGCTACACCTTC. Its translation is CAWVPGPGGGYTF. Variable domain in full (rest from reference TRBV30 and TRBJ1-2): SQTIHQWPATLVQPVGSPLSLECTVEGTSNPNLYWYRQAAGRGLQLLFYSVGIGQISSEVPQNLSASRPQDRQFILSSKKLLLSDSGFYLCAWVPGPGGGYTFGSGTRLTVV.